This TCR beta chain was found in a study of shared clonotypes between healthy human individuals. The CDR3 sequence is 14 residues long. The V gene's germline CDR1 is LNHDA and CDR2 SQIVND (reference sequence). The germline V and J ends were trimmed by 0 bases and 5 bases, with 10 bases remaining between them. The protocol was immunoSEQ multiplex PCR, while the TCRdb copy is restricted to in-frame clones and leaves out a portion. Here the sample spans over a million clones, 75% to 80% being singletons. The sequenced sample consisted of memory CD4+ T cells from PBMCs. Regarding subset: CD45RA-negative fraction. The sequence was obtained from a young man in good health. Some clones in this sample may be carry-over from other donors' samples. This chain links TRBV19 with TRBJ1-1; D possibly corresponds to TRBD1 (5 bases). The CDR3 loop reads CASSIDSGGTEAFF. The CDR3 DNA is TGTGCCAGTAGTATAGATTCTGGGGGAACTGAAGCTTTCTTT.